This entry is about one TCR beta chain. This entry belongs to a study of blood T cell repertoires in COVID-19. Background on the study: The United States, Italy and Spain supplied acute and convalescent COVID-19 samples. Sources were T cells, B-cell-depleted T cells, or PBMCs; the material itself was cDNA or gDNA.

Original handling: Amplification of reference gene primers was used by the study to estimate nucleated cell counts. Sequencing was performed with immunoSEQ multiplex PCR; in TCRdb, only in-frame clones are kept and a portion is missing. Clonal size and the V and J genes are those of that table, whereas D and trimming came from the DNA. The sample shows 100,000 to 150,000 clones, roughly 74% of them seen only once. The CDR3 loop spans 13 amino acids. The germline V gene has CDR1 GTSNPN and CDR2 SVGIG (reference sequence). The ends were cut back, 3 bases at V and 6 bases at J, with 14 bases in the middle.

The J gene is TRBJ1-1, the V gene TRBV30; perhaps TRBD1 as D (6 bases). This TCR came from a man between 60 and 75 years old with acute or convalescent COVID-19. The material sequenced was peripheral blood. CDR3 amino acids: CAWSWAKGAEAFF. CDR3 nucleotide sequence: TGTGCCTGGAGCTGGGCCAAGGGGGCTGAAGCTTTCTTT.